Sequencing of this TCR beta chain was carried out in a study of T cell repertoires in cytomegalovirus infection. Study results and caveats: Ex vivo, HLA-C-restricted CMV-specific TCR beta clonotypes prevailed over the rest of the response.

This clonotype was counted a few times. Its cognate antigen is unknown. TCRdb re-called the reads with MiXCR, one entry per CDR3 protein. The data hold under 800,000 distinct CDR3 sequences, with approximately 24% observed a single time. Trimming took 5 bases from V and 1 from J, leaving 9 bases between them. The CDR3 totals 14 residues. CDR1 MNHNY and CDR2 SVGAGI come from the germline V gene (reference sequence). Sequenced material: CD8+ T cells from PBMCs. This clonotype was sampled from a human donor in good health (CMV status not recorded). Some clones in this sample may be carry-over from other donors' samples. V is TRBV6-6 and J is TRBJ1-5; maybe TRBD1 (5 bases). Here the CDR3 reads CASSKDTSNQPQHF. The DNA of the CDR3 is TGTGCCAGCAGTAAGGACACAAGCAATCAGCCCCAGCATTTT.